This entry features one T cell receptor (beta chain) sequence. V was pared by 3 bases and J by 8 bases, with 9 bases of the junction left unmatched. This CDR3 is 14 amino acids long. Germline V CDR1 and CDR2: SEHNR, FQNEAQ (reference sequence). This sample was taken from a study of blood T cell repertoires in COVID-19. Background on the study: Sites in the United States, Italy and Spain provided acute and convalescent COVID-19 samples.

As processed by the authors: Scientists estimated how many nucleated cells there were by amplifying reference gene primers. The method was immunoSEQ multiplex PCR; TCRdb's version includes in-frame clones alone and lacks a portion of them. That table furnishes V, J and clone size, whereas the DNA furnished D and trimming. The table records roughly 150,000 clones, roughly 84% of them present only once. The sequenced sample consisted of peripheral blood. V gene TRBV7-9 combines with J gene TRBJ1-2, with 7 bases lining up with TRBD1. This TCR came from a woman aged 45-65 years with acute or convalescent COVID-19. CDR3 sequence reads: CASSLGQPRGGYTF. CDR3 nucleotide sequence: TGTGCCAGCAGCTTGGGACAGCCCCGGGGGGGCTACACCTTC.